This T cell receptor beta chain appears in the sequencing data of a study of CD8 T cells in Susac syndrome. Study findings and constraints: The TCR sequencing and HLA analysis in the study involved a relatively small number of individuals, as the study acknowledged.

With random hexamers, roughly 0.45 to 1 ug RNA was reverse transcribed. TCRdb called the immunoSEQ multiplex PCR reads again in MiXCR, with one record for every CDR3 protein. Here the sample spans around 180,000 distinct CDR3 sequences, about 93% being singletons. The multiple sclerosis controls, all treatment-naive patients, had relapsing-remitting disease that was stable or active. TEMRA cells were FACS-enriched, while CD8+ and CD4+ T cells were negatively isolated. Of note for this clonotype: Its antigen remains unidentified.

The V and J ends lost 1 base and 0 bases, in that order; junction bases with no gene match: 6. Germline CDR1 is SGHDN and CDR2 is FVKESK. This CDR3 is built from 17 residues. This TCR was recovered from a human donor with multiple sclerosis. Input material: CD4+ T cells from PBMCs. The chain couples TRBV14 to TRBJ2-1; 7 bases match TRBD2. The CDR3 region is CASSQGSGVSSYNEQFF. CDR3 nucleotide sequence: TGTGCCAGCAGCCAAGGGAGCGGGGTGAGCTCCTACAATGAGCAGTTCTTC.